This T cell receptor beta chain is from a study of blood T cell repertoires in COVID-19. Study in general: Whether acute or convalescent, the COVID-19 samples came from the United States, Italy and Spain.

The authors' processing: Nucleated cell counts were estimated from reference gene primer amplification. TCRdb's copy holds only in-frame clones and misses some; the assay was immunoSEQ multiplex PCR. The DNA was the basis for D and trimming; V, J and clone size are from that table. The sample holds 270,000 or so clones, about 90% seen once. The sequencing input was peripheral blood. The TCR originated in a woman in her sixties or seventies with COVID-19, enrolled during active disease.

The CDR3 bases are TGTGCCAGCAGCTTAACCGGGGGGCCCTACAATGAGCAGTTCTTC. It specifies CASSLTGGPYNEQFF. The rearrangement links TRBV5-4 to TRBJ2-1; D is perhaps TRBD2 (7 bases). From germline, CDR1 is SGHNT and CDR2 YYREEE (reference sequence). The V end lost 2 bases, the J end lost 2 bases, and 11 bases lay between the germline ends. The CDR3 consists of 15 residues.